The sample holds many counts of the clone carrying this TCR beta chain. Serving as healthy controls were blood bank volunteers based in Maryland, USA. This entry is derived from a study of neurological immune-mediated disorders. TCRdb fed the 5' RACE reads into MiXCR, producing one record per CDR3 protein. The data hold tens of thousands of distinct CDR3 sequences, with over 9.5% observed a single time. The receptor was isolated from a female donor in good health. Sequencing used PBMCs.

The CDR3 DNA is TGCAGTGCTAGAGTCCCCAGGGCGGGCCGGGAGACCCAGTACTTC. This codes for CSARVPRAGRETQYF. V and J are TRBV20-1 and TRBJ2-5; either TRBD1 or TRBD2 may fit D (5 bases each). V lost 1 base and J 5 bases, leaving 17 bases between the germline ends. The CDR3 loop spans 15 amino acids. Looked up from germline, CDR1 is DFQATT and CDR2 is SNEGSKA (reference sequence).